The clone carrying this TCR beta chain was picked up one time. Antigen specificity is unknown. The protocol was immunoSEQ multiplex PCR, while the TCRdb copy is restricted to in-frame clones and leaves out a portion. This table holds nearly 60,000 clones, 88% found once. These data belong to a study of OX40 agonist ivuxolimab in advanced cancers. Overall study: Eligibility rules accepted prior anti-PD-1, anti-PD-L1 or anti-CTLA-4 therapy, and over 30% had some.

This CDR3 contains 15 residues. Between the trimmed V and J ends, which lost 0 bases and 1 base, there was a span of 7 bases. Per germline, CDR1 KGHSH and CDR2 LQKENI. Whole-study results and caveats: Both blood CD4+ and CD8+ T cells showed clonal growth by week 6 at 0.1 to 3.0 mg/kg.

The V call is TRBV18, the J call TRBJ2-1; perhaps TRBD2 as D (6 bases). This TCR came from an adult with an advanced solid tumor such as melanoma, head and neck, liver or kidney cancer. The specimen comprised CD4+ or CD8+ T cells sorted from blood, sampled in a trial of the OX40 agonist ivuxolimab. CDR3: CASSPPSGSYNEQFF. The CDR3 region has the DNA TGTGCCAGCTCACCACCCAGCGGGTCCTACAATGAGCAGTTCTTC.